Listed here are 26 T cell receptor beta chains from one sample, sequenced in a study of shared clonotypes between healthy human individuals. The repertoire was sequenced with immunoSEQ multiplex PCR; TCRdb's copy has only in-frame clones and lacks some. The table shows roughly 100,000 clones, with just over 65% occurring only once. Sequenced: memory CD8+ T cells sorted from blood. As to subset: CD45RO+ cells pooled with CCR7-negative TemRA cells. These receptors all come from a woman in her twenties or thirties in good health.

This chain links TRBV27 with TRBJ1-1; 8 nucleotides match TRBD1. Per germline, CDR1 MNHEY and CDR2 SMNVEV (reference sequence). The CDR3 loop spans 15 amino acids. V lost 6 bases and J lost 4; bases outside the gene matches: 10. The CDR3, as DNA: TGTGCCAGCAGCCGCAGGGGGCGCGGGGTCACTGAAGCTTTCTTT. It encodes CASSRRGRGVTEAFF.

This rearrangement joins TRBV27 to TRBJ2-3; maybe TRBD1 (7 bases). V was clipped by 1 base and J by 5 bases, with 19 bases between them. CDR1 and CDR2 (germline): MNHEY, SMNVEV (reference sequence). The CDR3 sequence is 17 residues long. CDR3 DNA: TGTGCCAGCAGTTTATTAATTAGTGGAGGGGGCCTAGATACGCAGTATTTT. Translated, it gives CASSLLISGGGLDTQYF.

The chain has TRBV2 and TRBJ2-4; tentatively, D is TRBD1 (6 bases). From germline, CDR1 is SNHLY and CDR2 FYNNEI. The CDR3 has 16 residues. V was shortened by 7 bases and J by 1 base, with 17 bases between the two germline ends. The DNA for the CDR3 is TGTGCCAGCACCTCGAGGGACATGGAGGCCAAAAACATTCAGTACTTC. Residues: CASTSRDMEAKNIQYF.

There are a few counts of this clone. The rearrangement joins TRBV28 to TRBJ2-2; no clear D gene. The CDR3 has 15 residues. Looked up from germline, CDR1 is MDHEN and CDR2 is SYDVKM. Trimming removed 5 bases from V and 8 bases from J, with 18 bases in between. The CDR3 loop is CASSLPDQAVGELFF. The CDR3 coding sequence is TGTGCCAGCAGTCTACCCGACCAAGCCGTAGGGGAGCTGTTTTTT.

The genes are TRBV19 and TRBJ2-1, with D perhaps matching TRBD2 (5 bases). The CDR3 has 14 amino acids. Germline loops: CDR1 LNHDA, CDR2 SQIVND (reference sequence). With 4 bases removed from V and 5 bases from J, the gap between germline ends came to 12 bases. The CDR3 bases are TGTGCCAGTAGTACTAGCAGTGCGAACAATGAGCAGTTCTTC. This sequence encodes CASSTSSANNEQFF.

There are a few counts of this clone. The V gene is TRBV18, the J gene TRBJ2-6; no firm D call. V was pared by 2 bases and J by 3 bases, with 11 bases between. Per germline, CDR1 KGHSH and CDR2 LQKENI. The length of the CDR3 is 16 residues. CDR3 loop: CASSPGPGVGANVLTF. The DNA of the CDR3 is TGTGCCAGCTCACCAGGACCAGGAGTTGGGGCCAACGTCCTGACTTTC.

There are a few counts of this clone. The chain combines TRBV27 with TRBJ2-7, with 11 positions matching TRBD2. Germline values: CDR1 MNHEY, CDR2 SMNVEV (reference sequence). Trimming at V came to 6 bases and at J to 5 bases, leaving 12 bases not matched to a gene. This CDR3 comprises 16 residues. CDR3 nucleotides: TGTGCCAGCAGCCGTCACTTAGGACTAGCGGGCGACGAGCAGTACTTC. Encoded protein: CASSRHLGLAGDEQYF.

V and J are TRBV30 and TRBJ1-2, with unresolved D. The germline V and J ends were trimmed by 3 bases and 6 bases, with 8 bases remaining between them. The CDR3 is 11 amino acids. The V gene's germline CDR1 is GTSNPN and CDR2 SVGIG (reference sequence). The DNA for the CDR3 is TGTGCCTGGAGCGCTCTGGATGGCTACACCTTC. It is translated as CAWSALDGYTF.

This clone came up a few times. V usage is TRBV25-1 and J usage is TRBJ2-5; perhaps TRBD2 as D (6 bases). Germline CDR1 and CDR2: MGHDK and SYGVNS. The ends were cut back, 1 base at V and 9 bases at J, with 21 bases in the middle. The CDR3 consists of 16 residues. CDR3 loop: CASSELDPGMREAQYF. The CDR3 DNA follows: TGTGCCAGCAGTGAATTAGATCCAGGGATGAGGGAGGCCCAGTACTTC.

This clone was picked up one time. CDR3 sequence: CASSLDRTEAPNTEAFF. Here the CDR3 DNA reads TGTGCCAGCAGCTTAGACAGGACAGAGGCCCCGAACACTGAAGCTTTCTTT. The rearrangement joins TRBV7-3 to TRBJ1-1; a possible D gene is TRBD1 (6 bases). Trimming removed 2 bases at V and 1 base at J, with 17 bases between. This CDR3 is built from 17 residues. The germline CDR1 and CDR2 sequences are SGHTA and FQGTGA.

J is TRBJ2-3 and V is TRBV6-6, with D possibly TRBD1 on 6 matching bases. V was pared by 6 bases and J by 6 bases, with 16 bases between. Germline V gene sequence: CDR1 MNHNY, CDR2 SVGAGI (reference sequence). This CDR3 has 14 residues. CDR3: CASRGQREVDTQYF. CDR3 bases: TGTGCCAGCAGAGGACAGAGAGAGGTGGATACGCAGTATTTT.

Comments on this clone: The sample contains more than one DNA sequence encoding this CDR3. This sequence joins TRBV6-5 and TRBJ2-2, with D perhaps being TRBD1 or TRBD2 (5 bases each). V lost 0 bases and J lost 5, with 13 bases in between. The CDR3 is 16 amino acids. Germline CDR1 is MNHEY and CDR2 is SVGAGI. DNA of the CDR3: TGTGCCAGCAGTTACTCGATGGGACGAAATACCGGGGAGCTGTTTTTT. It translates to CASSYSMGRNTGELFF.

The gene calls are TRBV4-1 and TRBJ2-5; 11 bases agree with TRBD2. CDR1 MGHRA and CDR2 YSYEKL come from the germline V gene. This CDR3 spans 15 amino acids. With V trimmed by 4 bases and J by 11 bases, 12 bases remained unmatched. DNA for the CDR3: TGCGCCAGCAGCCCCACTAGCGGGAGTTTGGGAGAGCAGTACTTC. Translation: CASSPTSGSLGEQYF.

This clone was observed at least ten times. The chain combines TRBV6-4 with TRBJ2-6; TRBD2 matches at 10 bases. The CDR3 sequence is 16 residues long. V dropped 8 bases and J dropped 1; count of bases not matched to a gene: 5. In germline, CDR1 is MRHNA, CDR2 SNTAGT. The CDR3 protein is CASGTSGTSGANVLTF. DNA for the CDR3: TGTGCCAGCGGAACTAGCGGGACATCTGGGGCCAACGTCCTGACTTTC.

The chain uses TRBV5-4 and TRBJ2-7; D call uncertain. With 1 base removed from V and 6 bases from J, the gap between germline ends came to 5 bases. Germline V gene sequence: CDR1 SGHNT, CDR2 YYREEE (reference sequence). The length of the CDR3 is 11 residues. The CDR3 here is CASSLHAEQYF. The DNA for the CDR3 is TGTGCCAGCAGCTTGCACGCCGAGCAGTACTTC.

This clone has more than one count but fewer than ten. The V and J genes are TRBV7-8 and TRBJ2-5, with TRBD1 matching 8 bases. V dropped 5 bases and J dropped 2; count of bases not matched to a gene: 7. This CDR3 contains 15 residues. Germline lookup yields CDR1 SGHVS and CDR2 FQNEAQ. The CDR3: CASSLTQGDQETQYF. The CDR3 nucleotides read TGTGCCAGCAGCCTAACACAGGGGGATCAAGAGACCCAGTACTTC.

The genes are TRBV29-1 and TRBJ2-2, with D perhaps assigned TRBD1 or TRBD2 (6 bases each). Deletions cut 4 bases from V and 7 bases from J, with 22 bases between. This CDR3 region has 16 residues. Germline V gene lookup returns CDR1 SQVTM and CDR2 ANQGSEA. The CDR3 is CSVAGSSRGRSGELFF. As DNA, the CDR3 is TGCAGCGTTGCCGGGTCTTCACGGGGGCGTAGCGGGGAGCTGTTTTTT.

The chain links TRBV10-2 to TRBJ2-2, with 7 bases identical to TRBD1. This CDR3 has 12 amino acids. Looked up from germline, CDR1 is WSHSY and CDR2 is SAAADI. V gave up 3 bases and J gave up 8 bases; unmatched junction bases: 0. The CDR3 DNA sequence: TGCGCCAGCAGTGACAGGGGGGGGGAGCTGTTTTTT. It is translated as CASSDRGGELFF.

The chain uses TRBV27 and TRBJ2-7; possibly TRBD1 for D (6 bases). Germline CDR1 reads MNHEY; CDR2 reads SMNVEV (reference sequence). Trimming took off 8 bases at V and 2 bases at J, with 16 bases between the two ends. The length of the CDR3 is 14 residues. Here the CDR3 DNA reads TGTGCCAGCGCAACCGGACAGTTGCCCTACGAGCAGTACTTC. Encoded protein: CASATGQLPYEQYF.

The chain links TRBV2 to TRBJ2-5; TRBD1 is a possible D gene (6 bases). V was shortened by 0 bases and J by 4 bases, with 15 bases between the two germline ends. Germline V gene sequence: CDR1 SNHLY, CDR2 FYNNEI. The CDR3 totals 16 residues. The CDR3 protein is CASSEALTGLLETQYF. CDR3 in DNA: TGTGCCAGCAGTGAAGCTCTTACAGGGTTGTTAGAGACCCAGTACTTC.

V gene TRBV11-2 combines with J gene TRBJ2-2; a weak D match, TRBD2 (6 bases). This CDR3 has 14 amino acids. The ends were cut back, 4 bases at V and 7 bases at J, with 13 bases in the middle. Germline V gene data show CDR1 as SGHAT and CDR2 as FQNNGV. As DNA, the CDR3 is TGTGCCAGCAGCTCGGAGGGCCGGGACGGGGAGCTGTTTTTT. Translation gives CASSSEGRDGELFF.

This sequence joins TRBV28 and TRBJ2-2; the match to TRBD2 covers 8 bases. Unmatched junction bases numbered 3, after V lost 2 bases and J lost 1 base. The CDR3 sequence is 16 residues long. CDR1 is MDHEN and CDR2 is SYDVKM in the germline V gene. The CDR3 reads CASSLRLAGNTGELFF. The CDR3 region has the DNA TGTGCCAGCAGTTTACGGCTAGCGGGGAACACCGGGGAGCTGTTTTTT.

The chain carries TRBV15 and TRBJ2-7, with D possibly called TRBD1 or TRBD2 (5 bases each). Germline lookup yields CDR1 LNHNV and CDR2 YYDKDF (reference sequence). This CDR3 is 14 amino acids long. The V end was cut by 6 bases, the J end by 6 bases, with 18 bases between. CDR3 bases: TGTGCCACCAGTCAGGTGGGGGAAGGCGGCGAGCAGTACTTC. Amino acids: CATSQVGEGGEQYF.

V gene TRBV5-1 combines with J gene TRBJ2-5, with TRBD1 as a possible D gene (5 bases). V was pared by 3 bases and J by 4 bases, with 13 bases between. This CDR3 contains 14 residues. CDR1 SGHRS and CDR2 YFSETQ come from the germline V gene. CDR3 region: CASSSMGLRETQYF. The CDR3 DNA is TGCGCCAGCAGCTCTATGGGGCTACGAGAGACCCAGTACTTC.

CDR3 sequence: CSCGDRGIQYF. CDR3 nucleotide sequence: TGTTCATGTGGGGATAGGGGCATTCAGTACTTC. The chain couples TRBV28 to TRBJ2-4, with D possibly TRBD1 on 5 matching bases. The CDR3 runs 11 residues. Germline V CDR1 and CDR2: MDHEN, SYDVKM.

This clone was counted only a few times. The chain links TRBV5-1 to TRBJ1-1; D unresolved. The CDR3 is 12 residues long. The germline gives CDR1 SGHRS, CDR2 YFSETQ. Trimming stripped 5 bases from V and 5 bases from J, with 10 bases between. CDR3 residues: CASRHSGTEAFF. The CDR3 bases are TGCGCCAGCAGACATTCCGGGACTGAAGCTTTCTTT.